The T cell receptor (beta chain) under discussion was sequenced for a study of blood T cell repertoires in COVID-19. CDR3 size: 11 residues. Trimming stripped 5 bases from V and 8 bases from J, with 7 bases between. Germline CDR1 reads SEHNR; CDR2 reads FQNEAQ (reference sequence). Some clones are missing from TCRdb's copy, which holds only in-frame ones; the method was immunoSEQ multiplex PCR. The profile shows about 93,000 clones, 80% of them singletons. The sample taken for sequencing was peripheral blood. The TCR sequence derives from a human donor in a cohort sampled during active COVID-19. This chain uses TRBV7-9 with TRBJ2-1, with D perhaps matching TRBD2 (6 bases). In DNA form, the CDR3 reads TGTGCCAGCAGCCGCGGGGATGAGCAGTTCTTC. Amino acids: CASSRGDEQFF.